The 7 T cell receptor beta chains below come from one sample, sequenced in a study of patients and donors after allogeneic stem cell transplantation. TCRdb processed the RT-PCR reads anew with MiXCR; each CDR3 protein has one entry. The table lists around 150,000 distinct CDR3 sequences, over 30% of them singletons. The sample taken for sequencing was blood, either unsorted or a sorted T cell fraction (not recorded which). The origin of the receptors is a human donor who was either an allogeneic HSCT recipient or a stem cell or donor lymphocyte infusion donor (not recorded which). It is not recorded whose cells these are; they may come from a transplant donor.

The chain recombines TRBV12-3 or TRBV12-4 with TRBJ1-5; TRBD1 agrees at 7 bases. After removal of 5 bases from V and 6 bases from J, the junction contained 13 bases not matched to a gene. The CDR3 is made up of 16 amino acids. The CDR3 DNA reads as TGTGCCAGCAGTCCCAGGGTAGGGGGCGCGGGTCAGCCCCAGCATTTT. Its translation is CASSPRVGGAGQPQHF.

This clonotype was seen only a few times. CDR3: CASSEHTGEQPQHF. The CDR3 DNA reads as TGTGCCAGCAGTGAGCACACAGGGGAACAGCCCCAGCATTTT. The rearrangement links TRBV2 to TRBJ1-5, with 7 bases fitting TRBD1. Trimming took 3 bases from V and 7 from J; bases not matched to a gene: 6. CDR1 is SNHLY and CDR2 is FYNNEI in the germline V gene. The CDR3 runs to 14 residues.

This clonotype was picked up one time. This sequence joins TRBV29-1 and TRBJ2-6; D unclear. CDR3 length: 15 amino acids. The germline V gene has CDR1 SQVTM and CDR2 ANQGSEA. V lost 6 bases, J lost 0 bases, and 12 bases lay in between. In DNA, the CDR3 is TGCAGCGTACTCTACAGAAGCTCTGGGGCCAACGTCCTGACTTTC. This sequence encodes CSVLYRSSGANVLTF. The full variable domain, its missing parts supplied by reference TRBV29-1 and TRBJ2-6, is SAVISQKPSRDICQRGTSLTIQCQVDSQVTMMFWYRQQPGQSLTLIATANQGSEATYESGFVIDKFPISRPNLTFSTLTVSNMSPEDSSIYLCSVLYRSSGANVLTFGAGSRLTVL.

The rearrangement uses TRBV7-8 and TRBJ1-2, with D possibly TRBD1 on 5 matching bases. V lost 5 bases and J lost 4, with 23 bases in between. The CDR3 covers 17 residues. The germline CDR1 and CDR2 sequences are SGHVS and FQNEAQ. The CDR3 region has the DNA TGTGCCAGCAGCCCGCTTAGGTTCGGGGGACGGTCCTATGGCTACACCTTC. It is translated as CASSPLRFGGRSYGYTF.

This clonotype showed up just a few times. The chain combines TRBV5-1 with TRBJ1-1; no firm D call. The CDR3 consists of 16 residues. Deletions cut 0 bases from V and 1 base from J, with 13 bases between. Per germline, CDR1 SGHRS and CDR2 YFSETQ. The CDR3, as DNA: TGCGCCAGCAGCTTGGAAGGCCCGGGCAGGAACACTGAAGCTTTCTTT. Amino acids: CASSLEGPGRNTEAFF.

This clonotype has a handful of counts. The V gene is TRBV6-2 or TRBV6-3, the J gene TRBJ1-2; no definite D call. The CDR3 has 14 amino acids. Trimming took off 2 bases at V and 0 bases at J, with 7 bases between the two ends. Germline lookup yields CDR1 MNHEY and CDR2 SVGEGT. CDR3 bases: TGTGCCAGCAGTTACGGTCCACCTAACTATGGCTACACCTTC. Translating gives CASSYGPPNYGYTF.

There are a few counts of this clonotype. As DNA, the CDR3 is TGTGCCATCAATTCGCGCTCTGACTACGAGCAGTACTTC. Amino acid sequence: CAINSRSDYEQYF. The rearrangement links TRBV10-3 to TRBJ2-7; D ambiguous. Germline V lookup: CDR1 ENHRY, CDR2 SYGVKD. This CDR3 comprises 13 residues. Deletions cut 7 bases from V and 3 bases from J, with 13 bases between.